The present entry profiles one TCR beta chain with its context. What it binds is not known. The CDR3 consists of 11 residues. Deletions cut 5 bases from V and 10 bases from J, with 11 bases between. Germline assignment: CDR1 SGHNT and CDR2 YENEEA. This sample was taken from a study of blood T cells in healthy people across ages. Study results and limitations: There was no known CMV status for donors, so expanded clonotype changes were possibly confounded.

The authors ran a second PCR of roughly 7 to 11 cycles using a sample-barcoded 5' primer and a J-beta primer mix. Researchers report that a template-switch adaptor with 12 random nucleotides tagged each cDNA molecule. TCRdb passed the 5' RACE reads through MiXCR, listing each CDR3 protein once. The repertoire holds fewer than 750,000 distinct CDR3 sequences, with roughly 48% as singletons. Source material: blood. This TCR came from an older man in good health. V is TRBV11-3 and J is TRBJ1-2; D is ambiguous. The CDR3 region has the DNA TGTGCCAGCAGCCACCGTCGCCCCTACACCTTC. Translating gives CASSHRRPYTF.